Below are 31 T cell receptor beta chains sequenced from a single sample in a study of early stage breast cancer tumors. The method was immunoSEQ multiplex PCR; TCRdb's version includes in-frame clones alone and lacks a portion of them. The table lists nearly 25,000 clones, about two thirds of them singletons. Source material: breast tumor tissue. Receptor source: a person in their 60s with breast cancer.

V is TRBV27 and J is TRBJ2-3; D is undetermined. Germline assignment: CDR1 MNHEY and CDR2 SMNVEV (reference sequence). Trimming cost V 5 bases and J 0 bases, with 9 bases left between them. The CDR3 has 14 amino acids. Written as DNA, the CDR3 is TGTGCCAGCAGTCGACTCATTAGCACAGATACGCAGTATTTT. The encoded protein is CASSRLISTDTQYF.

V is TRBV28 and J is TRBJ2-7; 9 nucleotides align to TRBD1. The CDR3 loop spans 15 amino acids. Unmatched junction bases numbered 5, after V lost 2 bases and J lost 3 bases. Germline V gene sequence: CDR1 MDHEN, CDR2 SYDVKM. The CDR3 region is CASSLSPTGGYEQYF. As DNA, the CDR3 is TGTGCCAGCAGTTTAAGCCCGACAGGGGGCTACGAGCAGTACTTC.

The gene calls are TRBV28 and TRBJ1-2; 10 nucleotides agree with TRBD1. The J segment lost 8 bases and the V segment lost 6 bases, leaving 6 bases of the junction unmatched. Germline V gives CDR1 MDHEN, CDR2 SYDVKM. This CDR3 has 13 residues. The CDR3 nucleotides are TGTGCCAGCAGCCGGGACAGGGGAAGGGGCTACACCTTC. This sequence encodes CASSRDRGRGYTF.

The chain combines TRBV11-3 with TRBJ2-7; 10 bases line up with TRBD2. CDR1 and CDR2 (germline): SGHNT, YENEEA. The CDR3 consists of 17 residues. Losses at the gene ends were 4 bases for V and 5 bases for J; bases not matched to a gene: 14. The CDR3 region is CASSSRSSSGRYHEQYF. The CDR3 DNA reads TGTGCCAGCAGCTCAAGATCCTCTAGCGGGAGATACCACGAGCAGTACTTC.

V usage is TRBV30 and J usage is TRBJ2-7; 7 bases match TRBD1. The ends lost 1 base at V and 2 bases at J; junction bases unmatched: 5. Germline V gene data show CDR1 as GTSNPN and CDR2 as SVGIG (reference sequence). The CDR3 totals 14 residues. The CDR3 DNA sequence: TGTGCCTGGAGTGGAGGGGGCTCCACCTACGAGCAGTACTTC. Translation: CAWSGGGSTYEQYF.

V is TRBV4-1 and J is TRBJ1-4, with a tentative D call TRBD1 (5 bases). Germline V gene sequence: CDR1 MGHRA, CDR2 YSYEKL. CDR3 length equals 17 residues. Trimming removed 0 bases from V and 2 bases from J, with 13 bases in between. Written as DNA, the CDR3 is TGCGCCAGCAGCCAAGAGATGGCAGGGAAGACTAATGAAAAACTGTTTTTT. This encodes CASSQEMAGKTNEKLFF.

The genes are TRBV5-1 and TRBJ1-5; TRBD1 matches 7 bases. Looked up from germline, CDR1 is SGHRS and CDR2 is YFSETQ. The CDR3 totals 15 residues. The trim removed 0 bases at V and 6 bases at J, leaving 6 bases unmatched. The CDR3 here is CASSLATGMGQPQHF. In nucleotides, the CDR3 is TGCGCCAGCAGCTTGGCGACAGGGATGGGTCAGCCCCAGCATTTT.

The chain recombines TRBV6-5 with TRBJ1-2, with no clear D. Deletions cut 2 bases from V and 8 bases from J, with 12 bases between. CDR3 size: 13 residues. Germline V CDR1 and CDR2: MNHEY, SVGAGI. The CDR3 loop is CASSYVSGSGYTF. Written as DNA, the CDR3 is TGTGCCAGCAGTTACGTCTCGGGATCCGGCTACACCTTC.

The chain carries TRBV10-2 and TRBJ2-7; 9 nucleotides match TRBD2. J lost 2 bases, V lost 0 bases, and 8 bases had no gene match. Looked up from germline, CDR1 is WSHSY and CDR2 is SAAADI. The CDR3 contains 17 residues. The CDR3 reads CASSESVGLAGTYEQYF. In DNA form, the CDR3 reads TGCGCCAGCAGTGAGTCAGTCGGGCTAGCGGGGACCTACGAGCAGTACTTC.

The V gene is TRBV29-1, the J gene TRBJ2-5; TRBD2 matches at 11 bases. CDR1 and CDR2 from the germline V gene are SQVTM and ANQGSEA. The CDR3 is 15 amino acids. The ends lost 6 bases at V and 2 bases at J; junction bases unmatched: 8. The CDR3 spells CSVEIAGGTQETQYF. The CDR3 bases are TGCAGCGTCGAAATAGCGGGAGGGACACAAGAGACCCAGTACTTC.

The rearrangement joins TRBV6-6 to TRBJ2-7; 9 bases line up with TRBD1. J lost 1 base, V lost 6 bases, and 4 bases had no gene match. The V gene's germline CDR1 is MNHNY and CDR2 SVGAGI (reference sequence). The length of the CDR3 is 14 residues. CDR3 sequence: CASRSDRGSYEQYF. The CDR3, as DNA: TGTGCCAGCAGATCCGACAGGGGGTCCTACGAGCAGTACTTC.

This clone has ten or more counts. The rearrangement uses TRBV15 and TRBJ2-5; no firm D call. V was trimmed by 5 bases and J by 5 bases, leaving 12 bases between them. The V gene's germline CDR1 is LNHNV and CDR2 YYDKDF (reference sequence). The CDR3 runs to 13 residues. For the CDR3, the DNA is TGTGCCACCAGCGCCCTAAGAGAGGAGACCCAGTACTTC. It is translated as CATSALREETQYF. Looking up the rest from reference TRBV15 and TRBJ2-5 gives the full variable domain: DAMVIQNPRYQVTQFGKPVTLSCSQTLNHNVMYWYQQKSSQAPKLLFHYYDKDFNNEADTPDNFQSRRPNTSFCFLDIRSPGLGDTAMYLCATSALREETQYFGPGTRLLVL.

V and J are TRBV6-5 and TRBJ2-1; D unresolved. The V end lost 7 bases, the J end lost 8 bases, and 12 bases lay between the germline ends. Germline assignment: CDR1 MNHEY and CDR2 SVGAGI. This CDR3 has 12 residues. The chain's CDR3 is CASKVGVDEQFF. The CDR3, as DNA: TGTGCCAGCAAAGTAGGAGTCGATGAGCAGTTCTTC.

The rearrangement joins TRBV28 to TRBJ1-2, with a weak D call TRBD1 (5 bases). This CDR3 has 18 amino acids. Germline-derived CDR1 and CDR2 are MDHEN and SYDVKM. Trimming took 7 bases from V and 2 from J, leaving 26 bases between them. For the CDR3, the DNA is TGTGCCAGCATCCATTTCCGGGGTGCTACAGGAGGGAACTATGGCTACACCTTC. It specifies CASIHFRGATGGNYGYTF.

The chain couples TRBV7-6 to TRBJ1-1, with 9 bases lining up with TRBD1. This CDR3 region has 17 residues. Germline V gene data show CDR1 as SGHVS and CDR2 as FNYEAQ. V was pared by 4 bases and J by 1 base, with 10 bases of the junction left unmatched. CDR3 bases: TGTGCCAGCAGCTCGACTTGGACAGGGGCAAAGAACACTGAAGCTTTCTTT. This codes for CASSSTWTGAKNTEAFF.

V is TRBV7-8 and J is TRBJ2-7; D might be TRBD2 (5 bases). Between the trimmed V and J ends, which lost 2 bases and 9 bases, there was a span of 17 bases. The CDR3 is 14 residues long. Germline loops: CDR1 SGHVS, CDR2 FQNEAQ. In DNA, the CDR3 is TGTGCCAGCAGCTTATTGGTGAGGGTTTCTTTGCAGTACTTC. Protein product: CASSLLVRVSLQYF.

This clone was counted only a few times. The chain couples TRBV10-3 to TRBJ1-5; D perhaps matches TRBD1 (5 bases). Trimming shortened V by 4 bases and J by 1 base, and 17 bases separated the two germline ends. The CDR3 loop spans 17 amino acids. Per germline, CDR1 ENHRY and CDR2 SYGVKD. In DNA form, the CDR3 reads TGTGCCATCAGTGCCGTCGGAGGGGAAAGGAGCAATCAGCCCCAGCATTTT. Its translation is CAISAVGGERSNQPQHF.

This clone is labeled as medium-sized. The chain carries TRBV4-2 and TRBJ2-2, with 11 positions matching TRBD1. J lost 6 bases, V lost 4 bases, and 4 bases had no gene match. The CDR3 runs to 15 residues. Germline V lookup: CDR1 LGHNA, CDR2 YNFKEQ. CDR3 protein: CASSPQGQGAGELFF. DNA for the CDR3: TGTGCCAGCAGCCCGCAGGGACAGGGGGCCGGGGAGCTGTTTTTT.

J is TRBJ1-4 and V is TRBV7-9; 8 bases are shared with TRBD1. Germline V CDR1 and CDR2: SEHNR, FQNEAQ (reference sequence). With 1 base clipped from V and 7 bases from J, the junction kept 5 bases outside the gene matches. This CDR3 has 15 amino acids. The CDR3 DNA reads TGTGCCAGCAGCTTAGTACGAACAGGGGGTGAAAAACTGTTTTTT. Translation gives CASSLVRTGGEKLFF.

This chain connects TRBV11-3 to TRBJ2-5, with D possibly TRBD2 on 5 matching bases. From germline, CDR1 is SGHNT and CDR2 YENEEA. The CDR3 contains 14 residues. V was pared by 3 bases and J by 5 bases, with 13 bases between. The DNA of the CDR3 is TGTGCCAGCAGCTTCGGACTCAGCTTGGAGACCCAGTACTTC. The encoded protein is CASSFGLSLETQYF.

The chain employs TRBV18 and TRBJ2-7; D is uncertain. Trimming stripped 3 bases from V and 4 bases from J, with 10 bases between. CDR3 length equals 13 residues. The V gene's germline CDR1 is KGHSH and CDR2 LQKENI. The CDR3 reads CASSPGAGYEQYF. The CDR3, as DNA: TGTGCCAGCTCACCCGGCGCCGGGTACGAGCAGTACTTC.

This clone is termed medium-sized. The rearrangement links TRBV7-2 to TRBJ2-7, with 7 nucleotides matching TRBD1. The CDR3 sequence is 15 residues long. The V segment lost 4 bases and the J segment 5 bases; nucleotides outside the gene matches: 11. The germline V gene has CDR1 SGHTA and CDR2 FQGNSA. CDR3 region: CASSSRDSMLDEQYF. CDR3 DNA: TGTGCCAGCAGCTCCCGGGACAGCATGTTAGACGAGCAGTACTTC.

This clone turned up a few times. This chain uses TRBV6-5 with TRBJ2-1, with TRBD1 matching over 8 bases. This CDR3 is built from 14 residues. In germline, CDR1 is MNHEY, CDR2 SVGAGI. V shed 6 bases, J shed 12 bases, and the junction held 13 bases outside the gene matches. CDR3 sequence: CASSPRDRLHRQFF. The DNA for the CDR3 is TGTGCCAGCAGCCCACGGGACAGGCTTCACCGGCAGTTCTTC.

The V call is TRBV6-1, the J call TRBJ1-2; no firm D call. The V and J ends lost 2 bases and 8 bases respectively, with 15 bases between them. From germline, CDR1 is MNHNS and CDR2 SASEGT. There are 14 residues in the CDR3. CDR3 sequence reads: CASSEIEGAGGYTF. In DNA, the CDR3 is TGTGCCAGCAGTGAAATAGAGGGTGCAGGCGGCTACACCTTC.

This chain joins TRBV4-2 and TRBJ2-7; 7 bases align to TRBD1. The junction had 5 bases not matched to a gene; V was cut back by 0 bases and J by 3 bases. This CDR3 spans 15 amino acids. From germline, CDR1 is LGHNA and CDR2 YNFKEQ. CDR3 DNA: TGTGCCAGCAGCCAAGATCGGGGACAGTACTACGAGCAGTACTTC. Amino acids: CASSQDRGQYYEQYF.

This chain uses TRBV6-5 with TRBJ2-1; 9 bases are a match to TRBD2. V dropped 2 bases and J dropped 9; count of bases not matched to a gene: 5. The CDR3 has 14 residues. The germline V gene encodes CDR1 MNHEY and CDR2 SVGAGI. This chain's CDR3 is CASSYIGLASEQFF. The CDR3 nucleotides read TGTGCCAGCAGTTACATCGGACTAGCGAGTGAGCAGTTCTTC.

The genes are TRBV7-2 and TRBJ1-2; D remains unclear. Germline values: CDR1 SGHTA, CDR2 FQGNSA. The CDR3 runs 19 residues. Between the trimmed V and J ends, which lost 1 base and 4 bases, there was a span of 25 bases. Written as DNA, the CDR3 is TGTGCCAGCAGCTTAGAAGGCGGCGGGGTGGGAGTGCGGGCCTATGGCTACACCTTC. Protein: CASSLEGGGVGVRAYGYTF.

The V call is TRBV28, the J call TRBJ1-4, with TRBD1 matching 11 bases. This CDR3 comprises 17 residues. The V gene's germline CDR1 is MDHEN and CDR2 SYDVKM. The V segment lost 5 bases and the J segment 8 bases; nucleotides outside the gene matches: 13. The CDR3 is CASSMDGTGGIGEKLFF. As DNA, the CDR3 is TGTGCCAGCAGTATGGACGGGACAGGGGGAATTGGCGAAAAACTGTTTTTT.

The genes are TRBV15 and TRBJ2-7; 9 bases align to TRBD2. The junction had 5 bases not matched to a gene; V was cut back by 0 bases and J by 2 bases. The CDR3 contains 16 residues. Germline CDR1 and CDR2: LNHNV and YYDKDF (reference sequence). Here the CDR3 DNA reads TGTGCCACCAGCAGAGATAAGGCGGGAGGGGCCTACGAGCAGTACTTC. It yields the protein CATSRDKAGGAYEQYF.

This chain connects TRBV5-4 to TRBJ2-7; 7 positions match TRBD1. Germline V gene sequence: CDR1 SGHNT, CDR2 YYREEE (reference sequence). There are 15 residues in the CDR3. V trimming: 0 bases; J trimming: 2 bases; junction bases outside the gene matches: 5. The CDR3 reads CASSLAFDRAYEQYF. The CDR3 DNA reads as TGTGCCAGCAGCTTGGCATTCGACAGGGCCTACGAGCAGTACTTC.

This clone was detected a few times. The DNA for the CDR3 is TGTGCCAGCAGTGGAGGACAGGGGAGAACTCCCGGCCCCTATGGCTACACCTTC. Residues: CASSGGQGRTPGPYGYTF. J is TRBJ1-2 and V is TRBV6-1; 9 nucleotides agree with TRBD1. The ends lost 4 bases at V and 4 bases at J; junction bases unmatched: 16. Looked up from germline, CDR1 is MNHNS and CDR2 is SASEGT. This CDR3 comprises 18 residues.